The 7 T cell receptor beta chains reported below all come from one sample, sequenced in a study of blood T cell repertoires in COVID-19. Some clones are missing from TCRdb's copy, which holds only in-frame ones; the method was immunoSEQ multiplex PCR. The sample records approximately 250,000 clones, approximately 88% being singletons. The sample consisted of PBMCs or T cells enriched from blood (not recorded which). The origin of the receptors is a woman aged 40 to 50 who had been exposed to COVID-19.

This rearrangement joins TRBV5-8 to TRBJ1-2, with D tentatively TRBD1 (6 bases). The germline V gene encodes CDR1 SGHTS and CDR2 YDEGEE. This CDR3 contains 14 residues. V lost 4 bases and J lost 8, with 18 bases in between. The CDR3 DNA follows: TGTGCCAGCAGCCGCAAGAACAGGGCTGGGGGCTACACCTTC. It encodes CASSRKNRAGGYTF.

This clone was seen a single time. The J gene is TRBJ1-2, the V gene TRBV5-4; the match to TRBD1 covers 8 bases. There are 13 residues in the CDR3. The V gene's germline CDR1 is SGHNT and CDR2 YYREEE (reference sequence). Unmatched junction bases numbered 3, after V lost 2 bases and J lost 6 bases. CDR3 residues: CASSFSQGDGYTF. Written as DNA, the CDR3 is TGTGCCAGCAGCTTCTCACAGGGGGATGGCTACACCTTC.

This clone was counted between two and nine times. The chain is built from TRBV6-2 or TRBV6-3 and TRBJ2-1; 9 bases fit TRBD1. The germline V gene has CDR1 MNHEY and CDR2 SVGEGT. The ends lost 0 bases at V and 4 bases at J; junction bases unmatched: 7. This CDR3 comprises 17 residues. The CDR3 coding sequence is TGTGCCAGCAGTTACTCTCCGGGACAGGGTATATACAATGAGCAGTTCTTC. Encoded protein: CASSYSPGQGIYNEQFF.

The gene calls are TRBV3-1 (or the pseudogene TRBV3-2) and TRBJ2-1, with 14 bases matching TRBD2. Per the germline V gene, CDR1 is LGHDT and CDR2 is YNNKEL (reference sequence). With V trimmed by 0 bases and J by 5 bases, 21 bases remained unmatched. The CDR3 length is 23 residues. The DNA of the CDR3 is TGTGCCAGCAGCCAAGAGTTGGGTGTCCGGGGACTAGCGGGAGTTACGATGAACAATGAGCAGTTCTTC. Its protein is CASSQELGVRGLAGVTMNNEQFF.

This clone was recorded only once. This sequence joins TRBV28 and TRBJ2-7, with unresolved D. Trimming cost V 6 bases and J 5 bases, with 11 bases left between them. Germline V CDR1 and CDR2: MDHEN, SYDVKM. This CDR3 has 12 amino acids. CDR3 in DNA: TGTGCCAGCAGCCGACTGGCGAACGAGCAGTACGTC. It is translated as CASSRLANEQYV.

This clone appeared once. The rearrangement uses TRBV7-2 and TRBJ2-7; TRBD1 agrees at 8 bases. Germline values: CDR1 SGHTA, CDR2 FQGNSA. The CDR3 spans 16 residues. Germline trimming cut 3 bases from V and 3 bases from J; bases unmatched to any gene: 10. The CDR3 reads CASSFNRGVLSYEQYF. CDR3 DNA: TGTGCCAGCAGCTTTAACAGGGGGGTGTTAAGCTACGAGCAGTACTTC.

The chain employs TRBV2 and TRBJ1-1, with TRBD1 matching 8 bases. V was clipped by 6 bases and J by 1 base; unmatched bases: 7. There are 15 residues in the CDR3. Germline V lookup: CDR1 SNHLY, CDR2 FYNNEI. DNA for the CDR3: TGTGCCAGCAGAGTGGACAGGGTAAGGAACACTGAAGCTTTCTTT. It encodes CASRVDRVRNTEAFF.